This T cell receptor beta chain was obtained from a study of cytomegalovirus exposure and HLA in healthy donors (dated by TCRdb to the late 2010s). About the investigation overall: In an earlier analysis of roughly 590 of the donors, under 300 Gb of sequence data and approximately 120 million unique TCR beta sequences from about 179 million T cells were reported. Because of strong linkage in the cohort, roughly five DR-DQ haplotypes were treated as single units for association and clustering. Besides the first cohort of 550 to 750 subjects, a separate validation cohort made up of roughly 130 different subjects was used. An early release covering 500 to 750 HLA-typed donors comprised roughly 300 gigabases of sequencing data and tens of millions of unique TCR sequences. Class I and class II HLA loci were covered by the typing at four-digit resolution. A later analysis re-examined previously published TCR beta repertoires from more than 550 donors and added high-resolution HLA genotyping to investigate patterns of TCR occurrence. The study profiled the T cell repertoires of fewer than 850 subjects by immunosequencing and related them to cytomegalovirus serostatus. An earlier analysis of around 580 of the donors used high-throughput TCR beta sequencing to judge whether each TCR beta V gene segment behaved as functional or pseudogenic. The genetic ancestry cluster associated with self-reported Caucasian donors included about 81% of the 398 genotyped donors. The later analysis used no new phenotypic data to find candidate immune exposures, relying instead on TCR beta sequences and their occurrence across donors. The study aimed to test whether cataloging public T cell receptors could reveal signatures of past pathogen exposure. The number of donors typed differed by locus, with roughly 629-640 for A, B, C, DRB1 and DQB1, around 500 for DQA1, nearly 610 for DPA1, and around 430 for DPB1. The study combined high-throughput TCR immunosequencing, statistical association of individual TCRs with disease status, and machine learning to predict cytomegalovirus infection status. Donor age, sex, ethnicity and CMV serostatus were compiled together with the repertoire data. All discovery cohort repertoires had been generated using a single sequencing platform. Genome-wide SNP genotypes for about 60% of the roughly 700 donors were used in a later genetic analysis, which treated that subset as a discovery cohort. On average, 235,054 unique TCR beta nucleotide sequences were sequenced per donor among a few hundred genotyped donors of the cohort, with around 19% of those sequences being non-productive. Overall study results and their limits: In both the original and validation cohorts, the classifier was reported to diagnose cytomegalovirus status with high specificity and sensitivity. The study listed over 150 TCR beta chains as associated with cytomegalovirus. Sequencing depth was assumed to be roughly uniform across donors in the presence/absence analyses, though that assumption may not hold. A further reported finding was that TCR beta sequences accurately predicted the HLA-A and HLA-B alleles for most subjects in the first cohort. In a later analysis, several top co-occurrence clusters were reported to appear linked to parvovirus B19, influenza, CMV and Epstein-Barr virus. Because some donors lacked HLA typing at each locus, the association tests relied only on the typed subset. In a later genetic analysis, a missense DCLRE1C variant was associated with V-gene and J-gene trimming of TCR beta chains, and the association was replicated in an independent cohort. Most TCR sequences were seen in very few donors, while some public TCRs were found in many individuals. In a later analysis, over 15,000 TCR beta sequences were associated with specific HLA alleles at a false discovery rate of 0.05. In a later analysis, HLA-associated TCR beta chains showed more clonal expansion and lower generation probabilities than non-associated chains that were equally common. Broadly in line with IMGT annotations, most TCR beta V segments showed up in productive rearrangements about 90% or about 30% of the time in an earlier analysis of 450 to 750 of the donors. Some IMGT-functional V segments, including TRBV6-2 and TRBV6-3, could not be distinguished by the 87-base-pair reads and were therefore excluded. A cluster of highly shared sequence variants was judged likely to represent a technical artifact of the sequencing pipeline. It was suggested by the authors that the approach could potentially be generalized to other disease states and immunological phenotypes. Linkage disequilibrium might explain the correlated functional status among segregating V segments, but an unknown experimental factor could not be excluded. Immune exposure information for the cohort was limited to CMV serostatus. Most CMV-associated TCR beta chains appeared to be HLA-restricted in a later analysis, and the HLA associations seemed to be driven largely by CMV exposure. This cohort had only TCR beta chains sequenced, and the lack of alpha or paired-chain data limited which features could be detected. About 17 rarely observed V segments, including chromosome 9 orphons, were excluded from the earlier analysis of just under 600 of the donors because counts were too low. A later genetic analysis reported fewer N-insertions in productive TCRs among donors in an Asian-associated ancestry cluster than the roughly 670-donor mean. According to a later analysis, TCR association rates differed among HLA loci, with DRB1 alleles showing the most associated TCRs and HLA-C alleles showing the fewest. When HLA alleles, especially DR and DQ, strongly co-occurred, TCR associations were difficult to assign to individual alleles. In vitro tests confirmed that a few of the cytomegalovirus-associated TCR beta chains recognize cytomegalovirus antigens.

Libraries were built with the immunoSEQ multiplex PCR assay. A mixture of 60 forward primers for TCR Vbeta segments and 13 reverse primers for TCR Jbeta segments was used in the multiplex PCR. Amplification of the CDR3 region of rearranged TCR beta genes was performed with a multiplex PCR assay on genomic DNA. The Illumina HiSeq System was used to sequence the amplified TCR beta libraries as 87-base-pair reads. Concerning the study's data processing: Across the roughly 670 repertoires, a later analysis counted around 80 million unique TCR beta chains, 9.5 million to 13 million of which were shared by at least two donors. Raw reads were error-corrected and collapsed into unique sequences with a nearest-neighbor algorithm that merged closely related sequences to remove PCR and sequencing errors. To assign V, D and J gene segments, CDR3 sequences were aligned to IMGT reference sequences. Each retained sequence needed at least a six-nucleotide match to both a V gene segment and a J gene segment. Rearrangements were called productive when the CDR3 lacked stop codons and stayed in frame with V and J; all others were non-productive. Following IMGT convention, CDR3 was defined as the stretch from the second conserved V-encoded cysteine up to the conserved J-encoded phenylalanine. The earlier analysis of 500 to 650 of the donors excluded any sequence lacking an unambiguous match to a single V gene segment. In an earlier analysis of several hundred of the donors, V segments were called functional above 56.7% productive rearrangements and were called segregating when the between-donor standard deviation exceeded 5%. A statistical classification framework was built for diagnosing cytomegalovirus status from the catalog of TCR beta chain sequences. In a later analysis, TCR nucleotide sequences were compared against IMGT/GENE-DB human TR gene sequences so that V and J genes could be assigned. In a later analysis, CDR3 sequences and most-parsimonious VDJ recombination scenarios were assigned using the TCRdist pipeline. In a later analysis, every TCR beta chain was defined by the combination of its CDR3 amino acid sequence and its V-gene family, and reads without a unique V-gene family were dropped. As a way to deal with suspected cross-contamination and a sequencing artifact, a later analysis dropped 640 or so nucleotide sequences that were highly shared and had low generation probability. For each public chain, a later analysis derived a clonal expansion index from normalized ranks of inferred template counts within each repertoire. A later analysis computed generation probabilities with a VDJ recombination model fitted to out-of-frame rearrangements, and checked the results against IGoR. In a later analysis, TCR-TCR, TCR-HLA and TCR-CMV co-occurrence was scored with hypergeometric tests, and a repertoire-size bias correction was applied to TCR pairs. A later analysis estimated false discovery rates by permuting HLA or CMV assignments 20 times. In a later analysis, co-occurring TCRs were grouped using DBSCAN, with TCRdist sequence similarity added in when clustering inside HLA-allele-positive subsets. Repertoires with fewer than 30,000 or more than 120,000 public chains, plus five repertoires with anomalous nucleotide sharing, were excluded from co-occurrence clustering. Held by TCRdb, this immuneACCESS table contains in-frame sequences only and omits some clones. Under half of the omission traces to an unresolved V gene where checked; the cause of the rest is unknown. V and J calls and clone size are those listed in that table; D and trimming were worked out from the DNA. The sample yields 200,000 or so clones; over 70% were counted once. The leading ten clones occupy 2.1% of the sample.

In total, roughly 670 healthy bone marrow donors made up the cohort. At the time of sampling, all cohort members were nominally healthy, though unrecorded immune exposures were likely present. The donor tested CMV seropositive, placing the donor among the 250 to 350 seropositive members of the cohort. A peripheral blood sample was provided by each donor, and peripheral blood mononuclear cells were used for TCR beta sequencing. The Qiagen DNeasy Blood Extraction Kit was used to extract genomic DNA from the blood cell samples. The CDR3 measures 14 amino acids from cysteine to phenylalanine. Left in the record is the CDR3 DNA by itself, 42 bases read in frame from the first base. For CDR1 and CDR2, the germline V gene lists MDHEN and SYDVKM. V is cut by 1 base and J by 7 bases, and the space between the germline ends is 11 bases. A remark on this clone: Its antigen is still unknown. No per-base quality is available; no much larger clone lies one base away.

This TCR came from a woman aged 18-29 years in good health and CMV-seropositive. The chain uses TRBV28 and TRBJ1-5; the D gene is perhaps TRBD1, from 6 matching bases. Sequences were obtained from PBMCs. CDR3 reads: CASSLSGVWQPQHF. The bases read TGTGCCAGCAGTTTATCAGGGGTGTGGCAGCCCCAGCATTTT.